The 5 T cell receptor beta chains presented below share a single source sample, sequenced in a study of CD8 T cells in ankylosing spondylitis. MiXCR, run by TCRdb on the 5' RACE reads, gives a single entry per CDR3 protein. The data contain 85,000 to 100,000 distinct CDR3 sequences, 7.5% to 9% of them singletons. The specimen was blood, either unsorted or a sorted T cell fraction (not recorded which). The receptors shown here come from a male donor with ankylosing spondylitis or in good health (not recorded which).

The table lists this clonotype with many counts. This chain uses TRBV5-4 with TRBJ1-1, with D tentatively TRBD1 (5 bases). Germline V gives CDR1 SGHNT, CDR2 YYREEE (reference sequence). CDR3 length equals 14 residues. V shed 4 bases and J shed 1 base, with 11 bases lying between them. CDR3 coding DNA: TGTGCCAGCAGCCCGGCAGGGAGGAACACTGAAGCTTTCTTT. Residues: CASSPAGRNTEAFF. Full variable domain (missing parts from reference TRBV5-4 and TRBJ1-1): ETGVTQSPTHLIKTRGQQVTLRCSSQSGHNTVSWYQQALGQGPQFIFQYYREEENGRGNFPPRFSGLQFPNYSSELNVNALELDDSALYLCASSPAGRNTEAFFGQGTRLTVV.

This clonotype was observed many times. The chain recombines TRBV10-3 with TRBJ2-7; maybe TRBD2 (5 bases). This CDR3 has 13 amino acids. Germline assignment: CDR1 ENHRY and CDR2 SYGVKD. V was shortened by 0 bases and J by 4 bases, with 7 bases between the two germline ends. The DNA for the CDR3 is TGTGCCATCAGTGAGTCACGGGATTACGAGCAGTACTTC. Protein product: CAISESRDYEQYF.

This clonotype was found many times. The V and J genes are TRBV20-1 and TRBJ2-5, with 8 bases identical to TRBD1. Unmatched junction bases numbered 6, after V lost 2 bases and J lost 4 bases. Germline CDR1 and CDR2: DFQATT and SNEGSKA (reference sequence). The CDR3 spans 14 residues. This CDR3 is CSARFRQGRETQYF. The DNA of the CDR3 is TGCAGTGCTAGATTTCGACAGGGGAGAGAGACCCAGTACTTC.

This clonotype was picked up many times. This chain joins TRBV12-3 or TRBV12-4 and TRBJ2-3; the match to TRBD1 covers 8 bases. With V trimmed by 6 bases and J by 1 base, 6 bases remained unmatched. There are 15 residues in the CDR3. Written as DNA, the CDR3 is TGTGCCAGCAGCAGCCTGGACAGGGGCACAGATACGCAGTATTTT. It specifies CASSSLDRGTDTQYF.

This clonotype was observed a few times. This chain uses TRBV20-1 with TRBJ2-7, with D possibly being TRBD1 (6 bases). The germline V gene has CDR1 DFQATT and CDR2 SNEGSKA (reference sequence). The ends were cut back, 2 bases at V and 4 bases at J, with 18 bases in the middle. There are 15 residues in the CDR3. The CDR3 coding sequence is TGCAGTGCTAGAAAACAGGGATCGGCCTCGTACGAGCAGTACTTC. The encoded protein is CSARKQGSASYEQYF.